A selection of T cell receptor beta chains follows, all from one sample in a study of tissue T cells after allogeneic stem cell transplantation. TCRdb keeps only in-frame clones here, not all; method: immunoSEQ multiplex PCR. The sample includes under 4,500 clones, approximately 70% of them seen just once. The source was left colon tissue, collected at autopsy. These TCRs come from a male donor at least 60 years old with lung cancer. Each CDR3 is given with its conserved first and last residue. The order of the fields is D gene, J gene, V gene, clone size, CDR3 protein, CDR3 DNA. D genes are given only for firm matches. Some rows have no size entry. The others give once, few or many, or a class for an expanded clone.

D: NA; J: TRBJ2-7; V: TRBV28; size: once; CDR3: CASKFGGSYEQYF; DNA: TGTGCCAGCAAATTTGGGGGCTCCTACGAGCAGTACTTC
D: TRBD1; J: TRBJ1-5; V: TRBV11-2; size: NA; CDR3: CASSRGQGTINQPQHF; DNA: TGTGCCAGCAGCCGGGGACAGGGCACGATCAATCAGCCCCAGCATTTT
D: NA; J: TRBJ2-7; V: TRBV6-6; size: NA; CDR3: CASRSTRVEQYF; DNA: TGTGCCAGCAGGTCCACTAGAGTCGAGCAGTACTTC
D: NA; J: TRBJ1-1; V: TRBV4-1; size: NA; CDR3: CASSPRSQGTEAFF; DNA: TGCGCCAGCAGCCCGAGGTCCCAAGGTACTGAAGCTTTCTTT
D: NA; J: TRBJ2-7; V: TRBV11-1; size: NA; CDR3: CASSPRRGDEQYF; DNA: TGTGCCAGCAGCCCCCGCAGGGGTGACGAGCAGTACTTC
D: TRBD1; J: TRBJ1-5; V: TRBV7-8; size: NA; CDR3: CASSSRQGGQPQHF; DNA: TGTGCCAGCAGCTCGCGACAGGGAGGGCAGCCCCAGCATTTT
D: NA; J: TRBJ1-1; V: TRBV7-2; size: NA; CDR3: CASRFGVTEAFF; DNA: TGTGCCAGCAGGTTCGGGGTTACTGAAGCTTTCTTT
D: NA; J: TRBJ1-2; V: TRBV30; size: few; CDR3: CAWSNRYGYTF; DNA: TGTGCCTGGAGTAACAGATATGGCTACACCTTC
D: NA; J: TRBJ1-1; V: TRBV30; size: NA; CDR3: CAWSVRVQNTEAFF; DNA: TGTGCCTGGAGTGTAAGGGTACAGAACACTGAAGCTTTCTTT
D: TRBD1; J: TRBJ2-4; V: TRBV3-1/TRBV3-2; size: few; CDR3: CASSRGSRTGAAAQYF; DNA: TGTGCCAGCAGCCGGGGGTCGCGGACAGGAGCTGCGGCTCAGTACTTC